This T cell receptor (beta chain) was identified during a study of long-term antiretroviral therapy in people with HIV. The libraries were made with immunoSEQ v3.0 at survey level. Libraries were prepared by immunoSEQ multiplex PCR; TCRdb keeps only in-frame clonotypes and omits some of them. The sample carries tens of thousands of clones, 75% to 95% recorded once. The V and J ends lost 5 bases and 9 bases, in that order; junction bases with no gene match: 6. There are 15 residues in the CDR3. Germline V lookup: CDR1 SGHAT, CDR2 FQNNGV. The chain carries TRBV11-2 and TRBJ2-1; 14 bases align to TRBD2. The specimen was unsorted PBMCs, collected 5.2 years after starting antiretroviral therapy. The receptor comes from a woman in her thirties or forties with HIV. In DNA form, the CDR3 reads TGTGCCAGCAGCCCGGGACTAGCGGGAGTTGGTGAGCAGTTCTTC. Amino acid sequence: CASSPGLAGVGEQFF.